These 5 T cell receptor beta chains share one sample of origin, sequenced in a study of cytomegalovirus exposure and HLA in healthy donors. This PCR relied on a set of 60 Vbeta primers and 13 Jbeta primers. Using immunoSEQ multiplex PCR, the repertoire was profiled, and TCRdb retains in-frame clones only, with some absent. The table records around 270,000 clones, roughly 80% of them present only once. Material: PBMCs. Source of these receptors: a girl aged 2 to 9 in good health and CMV-seronegative.

The V gene is TRBV10-3, the J gene TRBJ2-1, with a possible D match to TRBD1 (5 bases). With 8 bases removed from V and 9 bases from J, the gap between germline ends came to 14 bases. The germline V gene encodes CDR1 ENHRY and CDR2 SYGVKD. This CDR3 region has 12 residues. The CDR3 DNA is TGTGCCATCGGGGCAGTTCATCGTGAGCAGTTCTTC. Encoded protein: CAIGAVHREQFF.

The V call is TRBV30, the J call TRBJ2-7; the D gene is possibly TRBD2 (6 bases). The V gene lost 0 bases and the J gene lost 4 bases, with 13 bases spanning the gap. This CDR3 comprises 14 residues. Germline CDR1 and CDR2: GTSNPN and SVGIG (reference sequence). Written as DNA, the CDR3 is TGTGCCTGGAGTGTTCAGGGAGGTTGGTACGAGCAGTACTTC. It codes for CAWSVQGGWYEQYF.

V usage is TRBV29-1 and J usage is TRBJ1-2; D not certain. The CDR3 runs to 11 residues. V lost 6 bases, J lost 2 bases, and 7 bases lay in between. Germline V gives CDR1 SQVTM, CDR2 ANQGSEA. The CDR3 bases are TGCAGCGTGGGAGCCAACTATGGCTACACCTTC. This gives the protein CSVGANYGYTF.

V and J are TRBV7-3 and TRBJ2-2; D may be TRBD1 (6 bases). The CDR3 extends over 18 amino acids. V was trimmed by 5 bases and J by 1 base, leaving 20 bases between them. Per germline, CDR1 SGHTA and CDR2 FQGTGA. The CDR3 sequence is CASSKTFQGLRNTGELFF. CDR3 coding DNA: TGTGCCAGCAGCAAGACCTTCCAGGGGCTGCGGAACACCGGGGAGCTGTTTTTT. Looking up the rest from reference TRBV7-3 and TRBJ2-2 gives the full variable domain: GAGVSQTPSNKVTEKGKYVELRCDPISGHTALYWYRQSLGQGPEFLIYFQGTGAADDSGLPNDRFFAVRPEGSVSTLKIQRTERGDSAVYLCASSKTFQGLRNTGELFFGEGSRLTVL.

This clone has a handful of counts. J is TRBJ2-5 and V is TRBV7-2; the D gene is possibly TRBD1 (6 bases). Germline CDR1 SGHTA, CDR2 FQGNSA. CDR3 length: 13 residues. The V and J ends lost 5 bases and 9 bases respectively, with 16 bases between them. Here the CDR3 reads CASSPGHLTAQYF. CDR3 DNA: TGTGCCAGCAGCCCGGGACATCTCACGGCCCAGTACTTC.